The 5 T cell receptor beta chains below were found in one sample sequenced in a study of graft-versus-host responses after intestinal transplantation. Libraries were prepared by immunoSEQ multiplex PCR; TCRdb keeps only in-frame clonotypes and omits some of them. The sample consists of over 7,500 clones, about four fifths of them appearing once. Processed graft tissue released its intraepithelial and lamina propria lymphocytes. The starting material was ileum tissue, obtained about 470 days after intestinal transplantation. The receptor set was obtained from a human patient who received an intestinal transplant, so some T cells may come from the graft donor.

This clone was detected a few times. The chain is built from TRBV25-1 and TRBJ1-4; D is possibly TRBD1 (5 bases). Trimming removed 3 bases at V and 10 bases at J, with 15 bases between. The CDR3 covers 14 residues. CDR1 is MGHDK, CDR2 SYGVNS, per germline. The CDR3 DNA sequence: TGTGCCAGCAGTGATGGGGGGGATTTGGGAAAACTGTTTTTT. It specifies CASSDGGDLGKLFF.

The chain links TRBV4-1 to TRBJ1-1; weak D call: TRBD1 (5 bases). Between the trimmed V and J ends, which lost 0 bases and 0 bases, there was a span of 8 bases. The CDR3 has 15 amino acids. The germline CDR1 and CDR2 sequences are MGHRA and YSYEKL. CDR3 DNA sequence: TGCGCCAGCAGCCAAGAAGTAGGGGTGAACACTGAAGCTTTCTTT. It specifies CASSQEVGVNTEAFF.

V and J are TRBV6-1 and TRBJ2-3, with D possibly TRBD1 on 6 matching bases. This CDR3 is built from 16 residues. Germline CDR1 reads MNHNS; CDR2 reads SASEGT. The V gene lost 2 bases and the J gene lost 5 bases, with 17 bases spanning the gap. CDR3 sequence: CASSESGAPQVDTQYF. Written as DNA, the CDR3 is TGTGCCAGCAGTGAATCAGGGGCCCCGCAAGTAGATACGCAGTATTTT.

The chain couples TRBV6-5 to TRBJ2-4, with 7 bases lining up with TRBD1. Germline V lookup: CDR1 MNHEY, CDR2 SVGAGI. CDR3 size: 13 residues. After removal of 6 bases from V and 9 bases from J, the junction contained 8 bases not matched to a gene. The CDR3 protein is CASRPPRQGIQYF. The DNA for the CDR3 is TGTGCCAGCAGACCCCCCCGACAGGGCATTCAGTACTTC.

This clone was detected once. The rearrangement uses TRBV7-6 and TRBJ1-5; unclear D gene. The CDR3 has 13 residues. CDR1 and CDR2 from the germline V gene are SGHVS and FNYEAQ. V gave up 5 bases and J gave up 1 base, with 6 bases separating them. In DNA, the CDR3 is TGTGCCAGCAGCCCCGGAAGCAATCAGCCCCAGCATTTT. It translates to CASSPGSNQPQHF.